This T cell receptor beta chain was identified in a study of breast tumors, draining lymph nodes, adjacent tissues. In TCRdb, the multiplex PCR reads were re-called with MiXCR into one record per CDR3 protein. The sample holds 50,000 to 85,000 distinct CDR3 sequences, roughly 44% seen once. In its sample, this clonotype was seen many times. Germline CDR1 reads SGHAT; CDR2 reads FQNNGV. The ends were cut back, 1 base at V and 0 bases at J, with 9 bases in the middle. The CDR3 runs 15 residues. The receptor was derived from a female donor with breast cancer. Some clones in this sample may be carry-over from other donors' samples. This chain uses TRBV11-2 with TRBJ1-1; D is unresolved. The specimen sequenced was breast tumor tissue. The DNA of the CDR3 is TGTGCCAGCAGCTTAGTAGCAGGCCTGAACACTGAAGCTTTCTTT. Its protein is CASSLVAGLNTEAFF.